Only a few counts were recorded for the clone carrying this TCR beta chain. V gave up 0 bases and J gave up 8 bases, with 6 bases separating them. Per the germline V gene, CDR1 is SGHRS and CDR2 is YFSETQ. CDR3 length equals 13 residues. The sample is drawn from a study of response to subunit inactivated influenza vaccine. One entry per CDR3 protein results from TCRdb running MiXCR on the RT-PCR reads. The table includes around 320,000 distinct CDR3 sequences, 20% to 25% detected once. The origin of this receptor is a man aged 50-75 years who received an inactivated influenza vaccine. The V gene is TRBV5-1, the J gene TRBJ1-6; D uncertain. Specimen: PBMCs from blood, collected less than 22 months after vaccination. The CDR3 DNA follows: TGCGCCAGCAGCTTGGGGCAGTATTCACCCCTCCACTTT. It specifies CASSLGQYSPLHF.